This T cell receptor beta chain was retrieved from a study of monozygotic twins with inflammatory bowel disease. Whole-study results and caveats: Patients with IBD had less TCRbeta diversity (inverse Simpson) than their healthy co-twins.

It was from whole blood, with no T cell sorting, that total RNA was isolated. The CDR3 length is 15 residues. Germline CDR1 KGHDR, CDR2 SFDVKD. Details on this clonotype: The antigen is not known.

cDNA for each sample came from eight separate reactions. Two rounds of nested PCR, of around 16 and 10 cycles, were run on TCRalpha and TCRbeta cDNA. TCRdb reanalyzed the 5' RACE reads and collapses them to one entry per CDR3 protein, without DNA. In total, the table holds a few hundred thousand distinct CDR3 sequences. The source is a human donor with ulcerative colitis or Crohn's disease, or a healthy co-twin of an affected twin (not recorded which). The specimen sequenced was blood. The J gene is TRBJ2-7, the V gene TRBV24-1; TCRdb calls TRBD1, which cannot be checked without DNA. The CDR3 loop reads CATSDPGQGTYEQYF.